A selection of T cell receptor beta chains follows, all from one sample in a study of shared clonotypes between healthy human individuals. Using immunoSEQ multiplex PCR, the repertoire was profiled, and TCRdb retains in-frame clones only, with some absent. The sample consists of around 690,000 clones, around 91% of them appearing once. The sample consisted of memory CD8+ T cells from PBMCs. The receptors were sampled from a man aged 18 to 30 in good health. Some clones in this sample may be carry-over from other donors' samples. Both conserved end residues are part of each CDR3. D genes are given only for firm matches. Clone size is shown for a subset of rows, as once, few, many or a class of expanded clone.

V,J,D,size,DNA,CDR3
TRBV6-1,TRBJ1-1,TRBD1,-,TGTGCCAGCAGTGGCCGGACAGGTACTGAAGCTTTCTTT,CASSGRTGTEAFF
TRBV28,TRBJ2-3,-,-,TGTGCCAGCAGTTTAAGAGTCACAGATACGCAGTATTTT,CASSLRVTDTQYF
TRBV5-1,TRBJ2-1,TRBD2,-,TGCGCCAGCAGCAGTACTAGCGGGAGTGCCTACAATGAGCAGTTCTTC,CASSSTSGSAYNEQFF
TRBV11-2,TRBJ1-2,-,-,TGTGCCAGCAGCCCCGGGACGGACAACTATGGCTACACCTTC,CASSPGTDNYGYTF
TRBV7-2,TRBJ2-7,TRBD2,once,TGTGCCAGCAGCGAAATAGCGGGATGGCACGACGAGCAGTACTTC,CASSEIAGWHDEQYF
TRBV7-9,TRBJ1-2,-,-,TGTGCCAGCAGCTTAGTTGATCGGGACGAAGGCTACACCTTC,CASSLVDRDEGYTF
TRBV27,TRBJ1-2,TRBD1,-,TGTGCCAGCAGTTATACAGGGGCCACGGATGGCTACACCTTC,CASSYTGATDGYTF
TRBV27,TRBJ2-1,TRBD2,-,TGTGCCAGCAGTTCCACGGGACTAGGGGTCTACAATGAGCAGTTCTTC,CASSSTGLGVYNEQFF
TRBV10-3,TRBJ1-1,-,-,TGTGCCATCAGTGAGTCGACCCAATCGGCTGAGAACACTGAAGCTTTCTTT,CAISESTQSAENTEAFF
TRBV9,TRBJ2-3,TRBD2,few,TGTGCCAGCAGCGGTGGACTAGCGAGGGATGTGGCAGATACGCAGTATTTT,CASSGGLARDVADTQYF
TRBV5-6,TRBJ2-2,-,-,TGTGCCAGCAGCTTGGGAGGCACCGGGGAGCTGTTTTTT,CASSLGGTGELFF
TRBV28,TRBJ2-1,TRBD2,-,TGTGCCAGCAGTTTAACTAGCGGGGTCGGAAATGAGCAGTTCTTC,CASSLTSGVGNEQFF
TRBV11-2,TRBJ1-1,-,once,TGTGCCAGCAGCGCTAAGGAGGGAGGTCTCACTGAAGCTTTCTTT,CASSAKEGGLTEAFF
TRBV7-9,TRBJ2-4,-,-,TGTGCCAGCAGCTCGAGGGATTTCAACATTCAGTACTTC,CASSSRDFNIQYF
TRBV28,TRBJ2-5,TRBD2,once,TGTGCCAGCACCCTAGCGGGGGGGTGGCGCGAGACCCAGTACTTC,CASTLAGGWRETQYF
TRBV6-1,TRBJ1-1,TRBD1,-,TGTGCCAGCAGTGAAGGACAGGGGCTCCTGAACACTGAAGCTTTCTTT,CASSEGQGLLNTEAFF
TRBV28,TRBJ2-5,TRBD1,-,TGTGCCAGCAGTTTGACAGGGTGGGAAGAGACCCAGTACTTC,CASSLTGWEETQYF
TRBV4-1,TRBJ2-1,TRBD2,-,TGCGCCAGCAGCCAAGGGCGGGCTAGCGGGAGAAACAATGAGCAGTTCTTC,CASSQGRASGRNNEQFF
TRBV5-6,TRBJ2-1,TRBD2,-,TGTGCCAGCAGCGGCGAACTAGCGGGAGGTTTGAATGAGCAGTTCTTC,CASSGELAGGLNEQFF
TRBV9,TRBJ2-1,-,many,TGTGCCAGCAGCGTAGGGGCTGATGAGCAGTTCTTC,CASSVGADEQFF
TRBV6-1,TRBJ1-2,TRBD1,-,TGTGCCAGCAGTGAGACCGGGGGCAGGGGGCCCTATGGCTACACCTTC,CASSETGGRGPYGYTF
TRBV2,TRBJ2-5,-,once,TGTGCCAGCAGTGAAGGAGTCAGGAGGGAGGAGACCCAGTACTTC,CASSEGVRREETQYF
TRBV4-2,TRBJ2-1,TRBD2,-,TGTGCCAGCAGCCAAAGAGCGGGAGTAGACTACAATGAGCAGTTCTTC,CASSQRAGVDYNEQFF
TRBV7-9,TRBJ2-7,-,once,TGTGCCAGCAGCTTTAGTCTGGGCCTCTCCTACGAGCAGTACTTC,CASSFSLGLSYEQYF
TRBV7-8,TRBJ2-3,-,-,TGTGCCAGCAGCTTGATGGGAGACCGCACAGATACGCAGTATTTT,CASSLMGDRTDTQYF
TRBV19,TRBJ2-7,-,-,TGTGCCAGTAGTTCCCTAGCCCCGGCTAGCGCTTACGAGCAGTACTTC,CASSSLAPASAYEQYF
TRBV23-1,TRBJ1-4,-,-,TGCGCCAGCAGTCCTTCGAGGGGGGTGATCTGGGAAAAACTGTTTTTT,CASSPSRGVIWEKLFF
TRBV4-1,TRBJ1-1,-,-,TGCGCCAGCAGCCAAGATGTCCCAGGGACGATGAACACTGAAGCTTTCTTT,CASSQDVPGTMNTEAFF
TRBV6-5,TRBJ2-1,TRBD2,-,TGTGCCAGCAGTTACTCGGCACTAGCGGGAGTCTATGAGCAGTTCTTC,CASSYSALAGVYEQFF
TRBV5-1,TRBJ2-7,-,-,TGCGCCAGCAGCTTGGCCGGCACAACTTACGAGCAGTACTTC,CASSLAGTTYEQYF
TRBV9,TRBJ1-2,-,-,TGTGCCAGCAGCGTAGCTGGATCATCAGGGACTGGCTACACCTTC,CASSVAGSSGTGYTF
TRBV2,TRBJ2-7,-,-,TGTGCCAGCAGTGGGGACCAGTACTACGAGCAGTACTTC,CASSGDQYYEQYF
TRBV2,TRBJ1-5,-,-,TGTGCCAGCACTCGGGGGGTCGAAAGCAATCAGCCCCAGCATTTT,CASTRGVESNQPQHF
TRBV11-2,TRBJ1-2,-,-,TGTGCCAGCAGCTTAGCGCCGGGGCTGGGAGGCTACACCTTC,CASSLAPGLGGYTF
TRBV5-1,TRBJ2-7,TRBD2,-,TGCGCCAGCAGCTTGGAGGGACTAGCCTACGAGCAGTACTTC,CASSLEGLAYEQYF
TRBV9,TRBJ2-6,TRBD1,once,TGTGCCAGCAGCGTTCCAACAGGGGGCAACTCTGGGGCCAACGTCCTGACTTTC,CASSVPTGGNSGANVLTF
TRBV5-6,TRBJ1-3,TRBD1,-,TGTGCCAGCAGCGGGAAGACAGGGATCGGAAACACCATATATTTT,CASSGKTGIGNTIYF
TRBV6-5,TRBJ2-5,-,once,TGTGCCAGCAGTTACAATCCCCGTGGGACCCAGTACTTC,CASSYNPRGTQYF
TRBV10-3,TRBJ2-7,-,-,TGTGCCGTCAGACTCGACAGAGCCCCTTACGAGCAGTACTTC,CAVRLDRAPYEQYF
TRBV2,TRBJ2-3,TRBD2,-,TGTGCCAGCAGCCCTTGGGATGCGGGAGTAGTAGATACGCAGTATTTT,CASSPWDAGVVDTQYF
TRBV27,TRBJ2-3,-,-,TGTGCCAGCAGAACAAGAGACAGCTATAGCACAGATACGCAGTATTTT,CASRTRDSYSTDTQYF
TRBV27,TRBJ1-5,-,few,TGTGCCAGCAGTCCCAGGGGCAGCAAACAGCCCCAGCATTTT,CASSPRGSKQPQHF
TRBV27,TRBJ1-1,-,-,TGTGCCAGCAGTTTCAGGGTGTGGGGTGAAGCTTTCTTT,CASSFRVWGEAFF
TRBV4-3,TRBJ1-2,-,-,TGCGCCAGCAGCCAAGCAAGGTTTTGGGACTATGGCTACACCTTC,CASSQARFWDYGYTF
TRBV5-6,TRBJ2-1,-,-,TGTGCCAGTTCGATCCCCCCCCTCAATGAGCAGTTCTTC,CASSIPPLNEQFF